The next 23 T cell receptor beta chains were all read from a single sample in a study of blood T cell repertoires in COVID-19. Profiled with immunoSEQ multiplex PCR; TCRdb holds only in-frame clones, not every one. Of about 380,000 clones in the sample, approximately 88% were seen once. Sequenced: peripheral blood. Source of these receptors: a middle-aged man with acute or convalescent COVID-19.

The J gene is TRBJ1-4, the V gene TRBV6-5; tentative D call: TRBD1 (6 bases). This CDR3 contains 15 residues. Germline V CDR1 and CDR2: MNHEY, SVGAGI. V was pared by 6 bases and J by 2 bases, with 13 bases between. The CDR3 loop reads CASRDTGSTNEKLFF. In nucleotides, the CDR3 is TGTGCCAGCAGGGATACAGGGTCGACTAATGAAAAACTGTTTTTT.

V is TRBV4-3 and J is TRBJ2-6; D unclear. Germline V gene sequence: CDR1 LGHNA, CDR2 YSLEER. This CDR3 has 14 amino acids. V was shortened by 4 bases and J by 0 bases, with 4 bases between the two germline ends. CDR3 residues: CASSPNSGANVLTF. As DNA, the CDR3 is TGCGCCAGCAGCCCTAACTCTGGGGCCAACGTCCTGACTTTC.

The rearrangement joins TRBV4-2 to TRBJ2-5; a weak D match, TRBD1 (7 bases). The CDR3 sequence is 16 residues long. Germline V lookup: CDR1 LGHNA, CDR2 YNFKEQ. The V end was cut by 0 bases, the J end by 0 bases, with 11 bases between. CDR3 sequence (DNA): TGTGCCAGCAGCCAAGACGGGGGACAGAACCAAGAGACCCAGTACTTC. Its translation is CASSQDGGQNQETQYF.

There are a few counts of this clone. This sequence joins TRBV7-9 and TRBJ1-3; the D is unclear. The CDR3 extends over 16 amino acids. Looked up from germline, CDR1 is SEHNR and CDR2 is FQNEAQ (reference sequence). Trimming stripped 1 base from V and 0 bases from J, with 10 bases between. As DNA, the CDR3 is TGTGCCAGCAGCTTAGAGGCAGCTAGCTCTGGAAACACCATATATTTT. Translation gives CASSLEAASSGNTIYF. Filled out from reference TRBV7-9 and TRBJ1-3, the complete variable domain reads DTGVSQNPRHKITKRGQNVTFRCDPISEHNRLYWYRQTLGQGPEFLTYFQNEAQLEKSRLLSDRFSAERPKGSFSTLEIQRTEQGDSAMYLCASSLEAASSGNTIYFGEGSWLTVV.

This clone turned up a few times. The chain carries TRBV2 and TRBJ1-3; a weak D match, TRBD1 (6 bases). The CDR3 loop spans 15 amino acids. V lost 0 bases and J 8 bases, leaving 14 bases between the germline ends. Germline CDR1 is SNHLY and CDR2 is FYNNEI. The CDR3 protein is CASSEAETGVDTIYF. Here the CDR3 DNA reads TGTGCCAGCAGTGAAGCGGAGACAGGTGTGGACACCATATATTTT.

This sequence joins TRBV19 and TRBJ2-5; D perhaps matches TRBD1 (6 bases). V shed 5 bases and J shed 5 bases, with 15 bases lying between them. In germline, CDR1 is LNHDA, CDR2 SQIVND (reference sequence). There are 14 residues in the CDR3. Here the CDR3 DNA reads TGTGCCAGTAGTCCCTACAGGGCGTCGGAGACCCAGTACTTC. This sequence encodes CASSPYRASETQYF. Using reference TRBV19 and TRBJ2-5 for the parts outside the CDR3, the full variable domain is DGGITQSPKYLFRKEGQNVTLSCEQNLNHDAMYWYRQDPGQGLRLIYYSQIVNDFQKGDIAEGYSVSREKKESFPLTVTSAQKNPTAFYLCASSPYRASETQYFGPGTRLLVL.

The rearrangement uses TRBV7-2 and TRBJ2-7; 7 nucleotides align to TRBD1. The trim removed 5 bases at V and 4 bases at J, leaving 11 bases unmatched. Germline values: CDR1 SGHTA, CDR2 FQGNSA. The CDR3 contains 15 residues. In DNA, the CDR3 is TGTGCCAGCAGCCAAGCAGGGGGAGACCAATACGAGCAGTACTTC. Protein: CASSQAGGDQYEQYF.

CDR3: CASSLAGTKNIQYF. In nucleotides, the CDR3 is TGCGCCAGCAGCTTGGCGGGTACCAAAAACATTCAGTACTTC. J is TRBJ2-4 and V is TRBV5-1, with D unresolved. Trimming took 0 bases from V and 2 from J, leaving 6 bases between them. The CDR3 length is 14 residues. The germline gives CDR1 SGHRS, CDR2 YFSETQ.

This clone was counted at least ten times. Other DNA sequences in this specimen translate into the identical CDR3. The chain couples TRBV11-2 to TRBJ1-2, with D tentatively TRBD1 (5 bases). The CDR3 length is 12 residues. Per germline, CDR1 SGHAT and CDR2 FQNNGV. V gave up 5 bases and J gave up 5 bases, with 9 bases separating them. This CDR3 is CASSAQGYGYTF. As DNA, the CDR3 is TGTGCCAGCAGCGCCCAGGGTTATGGCTACACCTTC.

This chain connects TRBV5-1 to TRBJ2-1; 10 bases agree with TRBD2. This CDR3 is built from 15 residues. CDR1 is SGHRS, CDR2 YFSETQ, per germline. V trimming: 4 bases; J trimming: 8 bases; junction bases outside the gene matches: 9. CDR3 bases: TGCGCCAGCAGCGAGGGACTAGCGTCGGGGGATGAGCAGTTCTTC. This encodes CASSEGLASGDEQFF.

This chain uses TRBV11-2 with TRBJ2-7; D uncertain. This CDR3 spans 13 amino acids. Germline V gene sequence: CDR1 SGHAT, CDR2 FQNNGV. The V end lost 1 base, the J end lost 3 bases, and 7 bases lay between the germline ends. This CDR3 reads CASSLGFLYEQYF. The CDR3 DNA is TGTGCCAGCAGCTTAGGTTTTCTCTACGAGCAGTACTTC.

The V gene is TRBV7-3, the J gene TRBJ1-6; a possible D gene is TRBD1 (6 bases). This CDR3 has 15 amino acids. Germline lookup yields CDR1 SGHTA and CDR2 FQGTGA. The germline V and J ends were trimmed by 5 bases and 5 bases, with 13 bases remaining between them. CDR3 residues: CASSRGGYDNSPLHF. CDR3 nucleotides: TGTGCCAGCAGCCGAGGGGGATATGATAATTCACCCCTCCACTTT.

The CDR3 region has the DNA TGTGCCAGCAGTTTATCTGGGACAGGCCAAAATTCACCCCTCCACTTT. Protein sequence: CASSLSGTGQNSPLHF. The V and J genes are TRBV27 and TRBJ1-6; TRBD1 matches 8 bases. CDR1 and CDR2 (germline): MNHEY, SMNVEV (reference sequence). V was pared by 0 bases and J by 7 bases, with 5 bases of the junction left unmatched. This CDR3 spans 16 amino acids.

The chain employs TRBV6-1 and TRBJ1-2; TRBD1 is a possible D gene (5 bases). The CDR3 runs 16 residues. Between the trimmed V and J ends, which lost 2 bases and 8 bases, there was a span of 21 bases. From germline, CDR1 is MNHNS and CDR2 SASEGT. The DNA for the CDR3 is TGTGCCAGCAGTGAACTTTATTCGGACATCGGATCCGGCTACACCTTC. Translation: CASSELYSDIGSGYTF.

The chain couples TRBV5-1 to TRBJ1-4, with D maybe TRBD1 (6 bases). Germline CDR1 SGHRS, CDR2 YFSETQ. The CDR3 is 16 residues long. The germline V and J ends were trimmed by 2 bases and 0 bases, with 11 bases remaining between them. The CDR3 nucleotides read TGCGCCAGCAGCTTAGGACAGAGCCCAACTAATGAAAAACTGTTTTTT. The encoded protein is CASSLGQSPTNEKLFF.

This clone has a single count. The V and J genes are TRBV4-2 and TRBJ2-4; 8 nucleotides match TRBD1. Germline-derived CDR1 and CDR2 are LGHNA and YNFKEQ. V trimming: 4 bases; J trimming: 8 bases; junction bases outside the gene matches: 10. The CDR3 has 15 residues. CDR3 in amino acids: CASSPRDRGGHIQYF. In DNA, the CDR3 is TGTGCCAGCAGCCCACGCGACAGGGGTGGGCACATTCAGTACTTC.

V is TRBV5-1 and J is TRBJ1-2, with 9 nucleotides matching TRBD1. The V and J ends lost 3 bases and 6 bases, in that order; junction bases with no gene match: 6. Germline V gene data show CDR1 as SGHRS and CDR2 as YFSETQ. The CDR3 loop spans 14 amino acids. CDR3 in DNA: TGCGCCAGCAGCTATTTACAGGGGGCTGATGGCTACACCTTC. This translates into CASSYLQGADGYTF. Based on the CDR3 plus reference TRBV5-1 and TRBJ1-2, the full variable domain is KAGVTQTPRYLIKTRGQQVTLSCSPISGHRSVSWYQQTPGQGLQFLFEYFSETQRNKGNFPGRFSGRQFSNSRSEMNVSTLELGDSALYLCASSYLQGADGYTFGSGTRLTVV.

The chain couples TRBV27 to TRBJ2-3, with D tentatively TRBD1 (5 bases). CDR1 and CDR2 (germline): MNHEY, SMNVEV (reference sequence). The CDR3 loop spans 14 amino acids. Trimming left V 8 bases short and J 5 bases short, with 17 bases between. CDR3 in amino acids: CASFRTGYQDTQYF. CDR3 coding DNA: TGTGCCAGCTTTCGCACAGGATACCAAGATACGCAGTATTTT.

The CDR3 spells CASTTSGARAGSRELFF. As DNA, the CDR3 is TGCGCCAGCACCACATCCGGAGCGCGGGCTGGGTCGAGGGAGCTGTTTTTT. The V call is TRBV5-1, the J call TRBJ2-2; maybe TRBD2 (5 bases). This CDR3 contains 17 residues. CDR1 and CDR2 (germline): SGHRS, YFSETQ. V was pared by 6 bases and J by 9 bases, with 27 bases between. Complete variable domain (other parts from reference TRBV5-1 and TRBJ2-2): KAGVTQTPRYLIKTRGQQVTLSCSPISGHRSVSWYQQTPGQGLQFLFEYFSETQRNKGNFPGRFSGRQFSNSRSEMNVSTLELGDSALYLCASTTSGARAGSRELFFGEGSRLTVL.

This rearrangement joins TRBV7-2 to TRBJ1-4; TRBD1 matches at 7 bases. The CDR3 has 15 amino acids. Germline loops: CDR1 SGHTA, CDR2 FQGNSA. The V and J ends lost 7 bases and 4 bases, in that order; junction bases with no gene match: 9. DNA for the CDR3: TGTGCCAGCACCCCGACAGGGCGCCGTAATGAAAAACTGTTTTTT. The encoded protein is CASTPTGRRNEKLFF.

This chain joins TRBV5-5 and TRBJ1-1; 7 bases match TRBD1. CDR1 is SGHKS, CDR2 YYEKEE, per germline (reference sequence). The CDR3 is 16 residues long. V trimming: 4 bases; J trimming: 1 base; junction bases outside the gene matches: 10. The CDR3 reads CASSGTVGYRNTEAFF. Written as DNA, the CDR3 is TGTGCCAGCAGCGGGACAGTAGGGTACCGGAACACTGAAGCTTTCTTT.

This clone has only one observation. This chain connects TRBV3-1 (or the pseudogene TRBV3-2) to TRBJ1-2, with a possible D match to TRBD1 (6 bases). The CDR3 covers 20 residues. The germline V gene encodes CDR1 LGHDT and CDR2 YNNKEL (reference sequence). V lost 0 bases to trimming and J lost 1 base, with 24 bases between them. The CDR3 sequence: CASSQEGGGSINYINYGYTF. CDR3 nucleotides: TGTGCCAGCAGCCAAGAGGGGGGGGGCTCCATTAATTACATTAACTATGGCTACACCTTC.

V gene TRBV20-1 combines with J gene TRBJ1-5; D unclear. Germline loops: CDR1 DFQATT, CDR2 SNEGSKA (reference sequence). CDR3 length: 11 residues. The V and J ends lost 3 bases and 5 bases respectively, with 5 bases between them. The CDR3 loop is CSASLDQPQHF. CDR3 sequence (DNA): TGCAGTGCTAGTCTCGATCAGCCCCAGCATTTT.